This entry lists 23 T cell receptor beta chains sequenced from one sample in a study of cytomegalovirus exposure and HLA in healthy donors. The study ran its PCR with 60 Vbeta and 13 Jbeta primers. Sequencing used immunoSEQ multiplex PCR; TCRdb keeps in-frame clones, though not all of them. The repertoire holds hundreds of thousands of clones, with roughly 82% as singletons. Sequencing was done on a sample of PBMCs. These receptors came from a man in his forties in good health and CMV-seropositive.

The V call is TRBV7-2, the J call TRBJ2-1; 8 positions agree with TRBD2. The germline V gene has CDR1 SGHTA and CDR2 FQGNSA. The CDR3 contains 17 residues. The V and J ends lost 5 bases and 8 bases, in that order; junction bases with no gene match: 17. Here the CDR3 DNA reads TGTGCCAGCAGCCCCCTTGTCTTGAGCGGGAGCTCTCATGAGCAGTTCTTC. Translating it yields CASSPLVLSGSSHEQFF.

The chain recombines TRBV6-1 with TRBJ2-7; TRBD1 agrees at 9 bases. With V trimmed by 8 bases and J by 5 bases, 7 bases remained unmatched. In germline, CDR1 is MNHNS, CDR2 SASEGT. This CDR3 has 13 amino acids. The CDR3 bases are TGTGCCAGCCCCGCGGGACAGGGCGACGAGCAGTACTTC. It yields the protein CASPAGQGDEQYF.

In this sample, this clone turned up a few times. The rearrangement uses TRBV2 and TRBJ2-1; TRBD2 might be the D (5 bases). Trimming pared 6 bases from V and 3 bases from J, leaving 9 bases between. The CDR3 runs 13 residues. Germline V gene data show CDR1 as SNHLY and CDR2 as FYNNEI. The CDR3 loop reads CASRAGVYNEQFF. The CDR3 nucleotides read TGTGCCAGCAGGGCCGGGGTCTACAATGAGCAGTTCTTC.

The gene calls are TRBV11-2 and TRBJ1-4, with a possible D match to TRBD1 (6 bases). Germline V gene sequence: CDR1 SGHAT, CDR2 FQNNGV. The V end lost 4 bases, the J end lost 8 bases, and 14 bases lay between the germline ends. The CDR3 has 14 amino acids. The CDR3 protein is CASSSLGGGEKLFF. The CDR3 region has the DNA TGTGCCAGCAGCTCACTAGGGGGGGGAGAAAAACTGTTTTTT. Full variable domain (rest looked up from reference TRBV11-2 and TRBJ1-4): EAGVAQSPRYKIIEKRQSVAFWCNPISGHATLYWYQQILGQGPKLLIQFQNNGVVDDSQLPKDRFSAERLKGVDSTLKIQPAKLEDSAVYLCASSSLGGGEKLFFGSGTQLSVL.

The CDR3 here is CASSEKAVHNEQFF. The CDR3 bases are TGTGCCAGCAGTGAGAAGGCGGTTCACAATGAGCAGTTCTTC. This chain joins TRBV25-1 and TRBJ2-1; D not certain. V was cut by 3 bases and J by 5 bases, with 11 bases left in between. In germline, CDR1 is MGHDK, CDR2 SYGVNS. The CDR3 is 14 residues long.

The J gene is TRBJ1-2, the V gene TRBV11-2; TRBD1 is a possible D gene (6 bases). The CDR3 is 14 amino acids. Per the germline V gene, CDR1 is SGHAT and CDR2 is FQNNGV. The V and J ends lost 5 bases and 4 bases respectively, with 14 bases between them. The CDR3 DNA is TGTGCCAGCAGCCTAACAGGGATCCGCTATGGCTACACCTTC. Its translation: CASSLTGIRYGYTF.

The rearrangement joins TRBV4-1 to TRBJ2-7; TRBD1 matches 10 bases. Germline values: CDR1 MGHRA, CDR2 YSYEKL. The CDR3 has 16 amino acids. The V gene end was trimmed by 1 base and the J gene end by 2 bases; junction bases not matched to a gene: 5. The CDR3 loop is CASSQGGGTGAYEQYF. The CDR3 DNA sequence: TGCGCCAGCAGCCAAGGGGGCGGGACAGGGGCCTACGAGCAGTACTTC.

The chain carries TRBV11-3 and TRBJ1-1; D is undetermined. The CDR3 spans 15 residues. V was clipped by 3 bases and J by 0 bases, with 11 bases between them. Germline V lookup: CDR1 SGHNT, CDR2 YENEEA. CDR3 nucleotide sequence: TGTGCCAGCAGCTTCGAGGGTCCGATGAACACTGAAGCTTTCTTT. Amino acids: CASSFEGPMNTEAFF.

This clone has just a few counts. The chain couples TRBV11-2 to TRBJ2-3; perhaps TRBD1 as D (5 bases). This CDR3 is built from 14 residues. Per the germline V gene, CDR1 is SGHAT and CDR2 is FQNNGV. The ends were cut back, 2 bases at V and 2 bases at J, with 8 bases in the middle. This CDR3 is CASSLLQDTDTQYF. For the CDR3, the DNA is TGTGCCAGCAGCTTATTACAGGACACAGATACGCAGTATTTT.

This chain connects TRBV29-1 to TRBJ2-3; 10 bases are shared with TRBD2. Germline V gives CDR1 SQVTM, CDR2 ANQGSEA. The CDR3 totals 15 residues. J lost 2 bases, V lost 4 bases, and 6 bases had no gene match. The CDR3 sequence: CSVVGLAGATDTQYF. As DNA, the CDR3 is TGCAGCGTTGTAGGGCTAGCGGGAGCCACAGATACGCAGTATTTT.

The chain joins TRBV2 to TRBJ2-2; perhaps TRBD1 as D (6 bases). Trimming left V 4 bases short and J 2 bases short, with 14 bases between. Germline V CDR1 and CDR2: SNHLY, FYNNEI. This CDR3 spans 16 amino acids. The CDR3 DNA sequence: TGTGCCAGCAGTGTGACCGGGACACACAACACCGGGGAGCTGTTTTTT. It codes for CASSVTGTHNTGELFF.

The gene calls are TRBV4-1 and TRBJ2-4; a possible D gene is TRBD2 (6 bases). Per the germline V gene, CDR1 is MGHRA and CDR2 is YSYEKL. The CDR3 spans 19 residues. V was shortened by 0 bases and J by 0 bases, with 18 bases between the two germline ends. The CDR3 loop reads CASSQDPRQGGRAKNIQYF. In DNA form, the CDR3 reads TGCGCCAGCAGCCAAGATCCCCGCCAAGGAGGGAGAGCCAAAAACATTCAGTACTTC.

The chain couples TRBV7-3 to TRBJ2-2; the match to TRBD1 covers 7 bases. After removal of 7 bases from V and 0 bases from J, the junction contained 11 bases not matched to a gene. This CDR3 contains 17 residues. Germline values: CDR1 SGHTA, CDR2 FQGTGA. The CDR3 region is CASKRTGDKANTGELFF. The CDR3 DNA reads TGTGCCAGCAAGAGAACAGGGGACAAGGCGAACACCGGGGAGCTGTTTTTT.

This chain links TRBV27 with TRBJ1-1; no firm D call. V was clipped by 3 bases and J by 4 bases, with 9 bases between them. Germline values: CDR1 MNHEY, CDR2 SMNVEV (reference sequence). The CDR3 length is 13 residues. The CDR3 DNA reads TGTGCCAGCAGTTTTTCGAAAGCCACTGAAGCTTTCTTT. Protein sequence: CASSFSKATEAFF.

The chain carries TRBV7-6 and TRBJ2-5; D remains unclear. The CDR3 contains 14 residues. Germline values: CDR1 SGHVS, CDR2 FNYEAQ. V lost 3 bases and J lost 4, with 12 bases in between. The CDR3 protein is CASSFRSSRETQYF. The CDR3 nucleotides are TGTGCCAGCAGCTTTCGTTCGTCGCGAGAGACCCAGTACTTC.

This chain connects TRBV6-1 to TRBJ2-2, with TRBD2 identical over 9 bases. The CDR3 contains 14 residues. Germline assignment: CDR1 MNHNS and CDR2 SASEGT. V dropped 4 bases and J dropped 6; count of bases not matched to a gene: 3. CDR3 region: CASSGLAAAGELFF. In DNA, the CDR3 is TGTGCCAGCAGTGGACTAGCGGCAGCCGGGGAGCTGTTTTTT.

This chain joins TRBV7-9 and TRBJ2-1; D may be TRBD2 (5 bases). CDR3 length equals 15 residues. The ends were cut back, 2 bases at V and 2 bases at J, with 10 bases in the middle. Germline V lookup: CDR1 SEHNR, CDR2 FQNEAQ (reference sequence). CDR3 protein: CASSLSDYPYNEQFF. CDR3 bases: TGTGCCAGCAGCTTAAGCGACTACCCCTACAATGAGCAGTTCTTC.

The CDR3 sequence: CASSPAGGRAAYNEQFF. In nucleotides, the CDR3 is TGTGCCAGCAGCCCCGCTGGCGGGAGGGCCGCCTACAATGAGCAGTTCTTC. V gene TRBV5-6 combines with J gene TRBJ2-1; 9 bases are shared with TRBD2. Germline trimming cut 4 bases from V and 2 bases from J; bases unmatched to any gene: 10. The CDR3 consists of 17 residues. The V gene's germline CDR1 is SGHDT and CDR2 YYEEEE.

V is TRBV2 and J is TRBJ1-4; tentative D call: TRBD1 (5 bases). The CDR3 is 14 residues long. Germline CDR1 SNHLY, CDR2 FYNNEI. Trimming stripped 8 bases from V and 3 bases from J, with 13 bases between. The CDR3 here is CASRGGPSNEKLFF. The CDR3, as DNA: TGTGCCAGCCGGGGGGGACCCTCTAATGAAAAACTGTTTTTT.

The chain combines TRBV5-1 with TRBJ2-2, with 15 bases identical to TRBD2. The CDR3 runs to 18 residues. V shed 5 bases and J 2 bases; nucleotides not matched to a gene: 7. From germline, CDR1 is SGHRS and CDR2 YFSETQ. Here the CDR3 reads CASSPGLAGGLNTGELFF. CDR3 coding DNA: TGCGCCAGCAGTCCGGGACTAGCGGGAGGTCTAAACACCGGGGAGCTGTTTTTT.

The rearrangement links TRBV7-8 to TRBJ2-1, with D possibly being TRBD2 (6 bases). Germline V CDR1 and CDR2: SGHVS, FQNEAQ. The length of the CDR3 is 15 residues. Trimming pared 5 bases from V and 4 bases from J, leaving 15 bases between. The CDR3 coding sequence is TGTGCCAGCAGCAGAGGAAGCGGGCAGTACAATGAGCAGTTCTTC. The encoded protein is CASSRGSGQYNEQFF.

The CDR3 DNA is TGCAGCGCACTTGACCAAAAAGGGCCTAGCGGGAGGCTAGATGAGCAGTTCTTC. Its translation: CSALDQKGPSGRLDEQFF. V gene TRBV29-1 combines with J gene TRBJ2-1, with 11 bases lining up with TRBD2. J was trimmed by 8 bases and V by 7 bases; bases with no gene match: 22. Germline-derived CDR1 and CDR2 are SQVTM and ANQGSEA. The CDR3 spans 18 residues.

This rearrangement joins TRBV6-6 to TRBJ1-2, with 7 bases identical to TRBD1. Germline lookup yields CDR1 MNHNY and CDR2 SVGAGI (reference sequence). The V gene end was trimmed by 6 bases and the J gene end by 8 bases; junction bases not matched to a gene: 3. The CDR3 consists of 11 residues. This CDR3 reads CASRDRSGYTF. The CDR3 nucleotides are TGTGCCAGCAGGGACAGGAGCGGCTACACCTTC.